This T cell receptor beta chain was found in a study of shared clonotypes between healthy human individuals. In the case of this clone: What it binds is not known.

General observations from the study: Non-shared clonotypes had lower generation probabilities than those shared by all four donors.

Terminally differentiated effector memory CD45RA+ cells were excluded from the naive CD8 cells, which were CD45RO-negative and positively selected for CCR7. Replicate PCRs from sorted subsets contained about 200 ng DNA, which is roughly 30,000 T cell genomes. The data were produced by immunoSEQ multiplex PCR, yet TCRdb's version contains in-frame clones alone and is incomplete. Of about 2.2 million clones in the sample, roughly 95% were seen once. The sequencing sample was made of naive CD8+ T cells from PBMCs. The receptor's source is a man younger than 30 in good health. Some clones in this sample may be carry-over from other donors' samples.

DNA for the CDR3: TGCGCCAGCAGCCCACCCCCCGAGGGATCCTACGAGCAGTACTTC. Translating it yields CASSPPPEGSYEQYF. This sequence joins TRBV4-1 and TRBJ2-7, with TRBD2 as a possible D gene (5 bases). CDR3 length: 15 amino acids. Germline assignment: CDR1 MGHRA and CDR2 YSYEKL. Trimming removed 4 bases at V and 1 base at J, with 14 bases between.